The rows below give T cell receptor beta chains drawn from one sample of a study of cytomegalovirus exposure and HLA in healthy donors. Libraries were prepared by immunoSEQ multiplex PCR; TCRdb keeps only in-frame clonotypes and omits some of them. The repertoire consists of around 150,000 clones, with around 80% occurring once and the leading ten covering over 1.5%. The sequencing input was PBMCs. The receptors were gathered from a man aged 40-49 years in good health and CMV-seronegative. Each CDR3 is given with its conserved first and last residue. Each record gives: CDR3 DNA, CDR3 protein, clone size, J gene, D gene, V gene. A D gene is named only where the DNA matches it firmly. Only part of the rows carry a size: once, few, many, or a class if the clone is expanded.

TGTGCCAGCAGCTTAGAAATCAGCTACGAGCAGTACTTC | CASSLEISYEQYF | few | TRBJ2-7 | . | TRBV7-7
TGTGCCAGTAGTATAGTAGGAGGGAGAATGTACGAGCAGTACTTC | CASSIVGGRMYEQYF | few | TRBJ2-7 | . | TRBV19
TGTGCCAGCAGCCTCCGACAGGGGTTGTACGAGCAGTACTTC | CASSLRQGLYEQYF | . | TRBJ2-7 | TRBD1 | TRBV7-9
TGTGCCAGCAGCCCTAGACAGGGGGACATACTAAAAAATTACGAGCAGTACTTC | CASSPRQGDILKNYEQYF | . | TRBJ2-7 | TRBD1 | TRBV7-9
TGTGCCAGCAGTGAATTCCACAGGGACTCACCCCTCCACTTT | CASSEFHRDSPLHF | . | TRBJ1-6 | . | TRBV2
TGTGCCAGCAGCTGGGAGTTGGCGAACACCATATATTTT | CASSWELANTIYF | . | TRBJ1-3 | . | TRBV7-2
TGTGCCAGTAGTATCTATTCAGACTCCGGGGAGCTGTTTTTT | CASSIYSDSGELFF | . | TRBJ2-2 | . | TRBV19
TGCAGTGCCCCGGGACTAGCGGAAGTGTACTTC | CSAPGLAEVYF | . | TRBJ2-7 | TRBD2 | TRBV20-1
TGTGCCAGCAGCGGGCTCCCCTCCCATCTCGGGGGGACGAACACCGGGGAGCTGTTTTTT | CASSGLPSHLGGTNTGELFF | . | TRBJ2-2 | TRBD2 | TRBV9
TGTGCCAGCAGTCCAAGACAGGGAAATAATGAAAAACTGTTTTTT | CASSPRQGNNEKLFF | . | TRBJ1-4 | TRBD1 | TRBV27
TGTGCCAGCAGTTTGGACAGGGGTGGAAATCAGCCCCAGCATTTT | CASSLDRGGNQPQHF | few | TRBJ1-5 | TRBD1 | TRBV7-9
TGTGCCAGCAGCTTAGAACAGACCTATGGCTACACCTTC | CASSLEQTYGYTF | . | TRBJ1-2 | . | TRBV11-2
TGTGCCAGCAGTAAACTAGCGTCCTCCTACGAGCAGTACTTC | CASSKLASSYEQYF | . | TRBJ2-7 | TRBD2 | TRBV27